This paragraph covers one T cell receptor beta chain sequence. Its specific antigen is unknown. The library relied on the immunoSEQ multiplex PCR assay. TCRdb stores this immuneACCESS table with in-frame sequences only. Part of the clones is absent; in the studies checked, under half of the shortfall reflects unresolved V genes, and no reason is known for the rest. For this sample, the table gives some 180,000 clones. The top ten clonotypes cover approximately 2.2% of the sample. This entry comes from a study of control samples from healthy donors and cancer patients (dated by TCRdb to 2020 to 2021). The germline ends are 9 bases apart after V is trimmed by 0 bases and J by 3 bases. Via the germline V gene, CDR1 is SGDLS and CDR2 YYNGEE. From the cysteine through the phenylalanine, the CDR3 covers 14 amino acids. CDR3 DNA only is kept here, 42 bases in frame from base 1.

The TCR was taken from a woman aged 25-40 years in good health. The material sequenced was blood. The chain joins TRBV9 to TRBJ1-1, with the D gene not clear enough to name. Here the CDR3 is given as CASSVVGTDTEAFF. At the DNA level, the sequence is TGTGCCAGCAGCGTAGTAGGCACCGACACTGAAGCTTTCTTT.